The clone carrying this T cell receptor beta chain was recorded at least ten times. An end of the junction differs from the germline gene, which may be a read error. Germline loops: CDR1 SNHLY, CDR2 FYNNEI. The CDR3 contains 14 residues. Amplified regions were TCR beta CDR3 sequences from RNA transcripts. The study used the HTBI primer set for a first-round RT-PCR of the TCR CDR3. Each CDR3 protein is one row after TCRdb ran MiXCR on the multiplex PCR reads. The data show more than 300,000 distinct CDR3 sequences, approximately 15% seen once. This sample was included in a study of T cells in Graves' hyperthyroidism and ophthalmopathy. Looking at the study overall: Pretreatment peripheral blood was obtained at initial diagnosis.

PBMCs were collected from an approximately 9.3 ml volume of fresh peripheral blood. The clonotype originates from a woman younger than 45 with Graves' hyperthyroidism. Sequencing was carried out using blood. The chain links TRBV2 to TRBJ2-7; D tentatively fits TRBD1 or TRBD2 (5 bases each). The CDR3 DNA follows: TGTGCCAGCATTGAAAACGAGGGGCTTCACGAGCAGTACTTC. Translation: CASIENEGLHEQYF.